This entry describes one TCR beta chain. Its specificity is not known. The CDR3 is made up of 23 amino acids. V lost 6 bases and J lost 3; bases outside the gene matches: 26. This entry is derived from a study of T cells in localized non-small cell lung cancer. Study-wide results and limits: A higher density of T cells in blood coincided with extended overall survival.

The data were produced by immunoSEQ multiplex PCR, yet TCRdb's version contains in-frame clones alone and is incomplete. The table records more than 30,000 clones, over 75% of them present only once. The sequencing here drew on peripheral blood mononuclear cells, taken before any cancer treatment. V and J are TRBV23-1 and TRBJ2-3; TRBD2 matches at 14 bases. TRBV23-1 is given ORF status, its function remaining uncertain. The sequence derives from a woman between 35 and 75 years old with stage III lung adenocarcinoma. The chain's CDR3 is CASRPGTAKRGLAGVGYTDTQYF. DNA for the CDR3: TGCGCCAGCAGACCCGGGACAGCCAAAAGGGGACTAGCGGGAGTCGGATATACAGATACGCAGTATTTT.